The 2 T cell receptor beta chains given below trace back to one sample, sequenced in a study of blood T cell repertoires in COVID-19. Measured with immunoSEQ multiplex PCR; TCRdb has only the in-frame clones, and not every one. This sample has 80,000 to 100,000 clones, with roughly 80% found just once. Material for sequencing was peripheral blood. The receptors were sampled from a man aged 55 to 69 with acute or convalescent COVID-19.

The chain has TRBV10-3 and TRBJ1-5; the D gene is possibly TRBD1 (6 bases). The length of the CDR3 is 17 residues. Deletions cut 3 bases from V and 0 bases from J, with 15 bases between. CDR1 is ENHRY, CDR2 SYGVKD, per germline. CDR3 coding DNA: TGTGCCATCAGTGACGTTTTACAGGGAAATAGCAATCAGCCCCAGCATTTT. It translates to CAISDVLQGNSNQPQHF.

The chain joins TRBV14 to TRBJ1-2; 8 bases match TRBD1. The CDR3 runs 16 residues. Per germline, CDR1 SGHDN and CDR2 FVKESK. Trimming at V came to 4 bases and at J to 5 bases, leaving 12 bases not matched to a gene. CDR3 bases: TGTGCCAGCAGCCTCGGGACAGGCGACCCGGTGTATGGCTACACCTTC. Protein sequence: CASSLGTGDPVYGYTF.